This is a list of T cell receptor beta chains from one sample in a study of CD8+ T cells in alopecia areata. Sequencing was performed with immunoSEQ multiplex PCR; in TCRdb, only in-frame clones are kept and a portion is missing. The sample carries fewer than 200,000 clones, about 63% recorded once. This specimen consisted of CD4+ T cells sorted from blood, obtained at week 0. The receptor source for this set is a human donor with alopecia areata. The CDR3 runs from the conserved cysteine through the conserved F or W. D genes are given only for firm matches. The listing skips clone size in some rows; elsewhere it reads once, few, many or a size class.

clone size | CDR3 length | D gene | J gene | V gene | CDR3 protein | CDR3 DNA
NA | 13 | NA | TRBJ1-5 | TRBV14 | CASSQVLQQPQHF | TGTGCCAGCAGCCAAGTTCTACAGCAGCCCCAGCATTTT
few | 12 | NA | TRBJ2-7 | TRBV5-1 | CASSFPEHEQYF | TGCGCCAGCAGCTTCCCCGAACACGAGCAGTACTTC
NA | 12 | NA | TRBJ2-1 | TRBV29-1 | CSVWETNNEQFF | TGCAGCGTGTGGGAAACAAACAATGAGCAGTTCTTC
NA | 13 | NA | TRBJ2-5 | TRBV29-1 | CSVNRDNQETQYF | TGCAGCGTTAATAGGGATAACCAAGAGACCCAGTACTTC
NA | 15 | NA | TRBJ1-3 | TRBV6-1 | CASIPLGGGGNTIYF | TGTGCCAGCATTCCTCTGGGGGGAGGGGGAAACACCATATATTTT
NA | 13 | NA | TRBJ1-1 | TRBV5-6 | CASSLFEHTEAFF | TGTGCCAGCAGCTTATTCGAGCACACTGAAGCTTTCTTT
NA | 12 | NA | TRBJ2-5 | TRBV7-9 | CASSLGVETQYF | TGTGCCAGCAGCTTAGGGGTGGAGACCCAGTACTTC
NA | 14 | TRBD1 | TRBJ1-5 | TRBV6-5 | CASSQGQGIQPQHF | TGTGCCAGCAGCCAAGGACAGGGGATTCAGCCCCAGCATTTT
NA | 17 | NA | TRBJ2-6 | TRBV7-9 | CASSLEHRLDGANVLTF | TGTGCCAGCAGCTTAGAACACAGATTGGATGGGGCCAACGTCCTGACTTTC
NA | 13 | NA | TRBJ1-4 | TRBV10-2 | CASTQGTGEKLFF | TGCGCCAGCACGCAGGGGACTGGTGAAAAACTGTTTTTT
NA | 12 | NA | TRBJ2-5 | TRBV7-9 | CASSPVGETQYF | TGTGCCAGCAGCCCTGTGGGAGAGACCCAGTACTTC
NA | 13 | NA | TRBJ1-2 | TRBV7-9 | CASPEGNNYGYTF | TGTGCCAGCCCCGAGGGGAATAACTATGGCTACACCTTC
few | 14 | TRBD1 | TRBJ2-7 | TRBV27 | CASSRGQASYEQYF | TGTGCCAGCAGTAGGGGACAGGCCTCCTACGAGCAGTACTTC
NA | 13 | TRBD2 | TRBJ2-1 | TRBV29-1 | CSVDGTSGGEQFF | TGCAGCGTCGATGGGACTAGCGGGGGTGAGCAGTTCTTC
NA | 15 | TRBD1 | TRBJ1-4 | TRBV7-2 | CASSQTTGGVEKLFF | TGTGCCAGCAGCCAGACGACAGGGGGCGTTGAAAAACTGTTTTTT
few | 14 | NA | TRBJ2-7 | TRBV7-9 | CASTFRSTHHEQYF | TGTGCCAGCACCTTCAGGAGTACCCACCACGAGCAGTACTTC
NA | 13 | NA | TRBJ1-6 | TRBV7-9 | CASREGGNSPLHF | TGTGCCAGCAGAGAGGGCGGAAATTCACCCCTCCACTTT
few | 11 | NA | TRBJ2-7 | TRBV2 | CASSPTYEQYF | TGTGCCAGCAGTCCAACCTACGAGCAGTACTTC
NA | 15 | NA | TRBJ1-5 | TRBV9 | CASSVDGRSNQPQHF | TGTGCCAGCAGCGTAGACGGACGGAGCAATCAGCCCCAGCATTTT
NA | 15 | NA | TRBJ2-7 | TRBV6-5 | CASSYRAKGLGEQYF | TGTGCCAGCAGTTACCGGGCTAAGGGGTTGGGCGAGCAGTACTTC
once | 15 | TRBD1 | TRBJ2-3 | TRBV2 | CASSGGQGHTDTQYF | TGTGCCAGCAGTGGGGGACAGGGACACACAGATACGCAGTATTTT
NA | 12 | NA | TRBJ2-5 | TRBV29-1 | CSAGPGKETQYF | TGCAGCGCAGGGCCCGGGAAGGAGACCCAGTACTTC
NA | 13 | NA | TRBJ1-2 | TRBV29-1 | CSAEVRARYGYTF | TGCAGCGCCGAGGTCAGGGCACGGTATGGCTACACCTTC
once | 16 | TRBD1 | TRBJ2-1 | TRBV9 | CASSDSRQGGYNEQFF | TGTGCCAGCAGCGATAGCCGACAGGGTGGCTACAATGAGCAGTTCTTC
NA | 14 | TRBD1 | TRBJ1-5 | TRBV25-1 | CASSRTGLDQPQHF | TGTGCCAGCAGTAGGACAGGGCTGGATCAGCCCCAGCATTTT
NA | 10 | NA | TRBJ1-2 | TRBV29-1 | CSVYHTGYTF | TGCAGCGTTTATCACACTGGCTACACCTTC
NA | 10 | NA | TRBJ1-2 | TRBV29-1 | CSVVEDGYTF | TGCAGCGTTGTCGAGGACGGCTACACCTTC
few | 17 | TRBD2 | TRBJ2-3 | TRBV30 | CAWLGIQRGGRSDTQYF | TGTGCCTGGCTAGGTATCCAGCGGGGGGGCCGGTCTGATACGCAGTATTTT
few | 15 | TRBD2 | TRBJ2-1 | TRBV11-2 | CASSSQRGATDEQFF | TGTGCCAGCAGTTCACAGCGGGGGGCGACCGATGAGCAGTTCTTC
NA | 15 | NA | TRBJ1-3 | TRBV16 | CASSQSLASGNTIYF | TGTGCCAGCAGCCAATCGTTGGCCTCTGGAAACACCATATATTTT
NA | 15 | TRBD2 | TRBJ2-7 | TRBV30 | CAWSRAGGSSFEQYF | TGTGCCTGGAGCCGGGCGGGGGGATCATCTTTCGAGCAGTACTTC
NA | 15 | TRBD2 | TRBJ2-5 | TRBV9 | CASSVAGGSKETQYF | TGTGCCAGCAGCGTAGCGGGGGGGAGTAAGGAGACCCAGTACTTC
NA | 15 | TRBD1 | TRBJ2-2 | TRBV2 | CASTGTGTGTGELFF | TGTGCCAGCACCGGGACAGGGACGGGCACCGGGGAGCTGTTTTTT
NA | 17 | TRBD1 | TRBJ2-7 | TRBV10-3 | CATRTLGGTGEIYEQYF | TGTGCCACCAGGACCTTGGGGGGGACAGGGGAGATATACGAGCAGTACTTC
few | 13 | NA | TRBJ1-1 | TRBV30 | CAWTRTAAGEAFF | TGTGCCTGGACCAGGACGGCTGCCGGTGAAGCTTTCTTT
few | 15 | NA | TRBJ1-1 | TRBV11-1 | CASSNPFRGRAEAFF | TGTGCCAGCAGTAACCCGTTCCGGGGTCGGGCGGAAGCTTTCTTT
NA | 14 | TRBD1 | TRBJ1-4 | TRBV7-6 | CASTQGATNEKLFF | TGTGCCAGCACCCAGGGGGCAACTAATGAAAAACTGTTTTTT
NA | 15 | NA | TRBJ1-1 | TRBV30 | CAWNPGLVASTEAFF | TGTGCCTGGAACCCCGGGCTGGTCGCGAGCACTGAAGCTTTCTTT
NA | 13 | NA | TRBJ2-4 | TRBV14 | CASSQEGRRIQYF | TGTGCCAGCAGCCAGGAAGGACGAAGGATTCAGTACTTC
once | 18 | TRBD1 | TRBJ2-6 | TRBV5-1 | CASSLGQGLVSGANVLTF | TGCGCCAGCAGCTTGGGACAGGGCTTAGTTAGTGGGGCCAACGTCCTGACTTTC
few | 14 | NA | TRBJ1-1 | TRBV6-5 | CASSYSGVRTEAFF | TGTGCCAGCAGTTACTCTGGGGTACGGACTGAAGCTTTCTTT